The 25 T cell receptor beta chains below all came from one sample that was sequenced in a study of vaccination and CD4 T cells after COVID-19 (dated by TCRdb to 2021 to 2024). What these receptors recognize is not known. Read against the paper, the sample's treatment or condition label means: roughly ten-day PBMC culture with coronavirus spike peptide pools or control peptides (ViraFEST assay). The library came from PCR. Sequenced using an Illumina iSeq 100. DNA from cultured CD4+ T cells underwent TCR sequencing with the Oncomine TCR Beta short-read assay at the Johns Hopkins FTIC core. TCRdb reprocessed the public reads (quality trimming at Q25 with fastp, clone calling with MiXCR) and kept in-frame beta chains. Records with the same CDR3 protein are collapsed into one entry carrying the most frequent genes and DNA. This sample gives under 25,000 distinct CDR3 sequences in total; 40% of them show up just once. The ten largest clonotypes hold more than 7% of the sample.

The specimen comprised CD4+ T cells from blood, cultured in vitro, sampled after SARS-CoV-2 vaccination. The receptor source for this set is a human donor who had recovered from COVID-19.

This clonotype was counted only a few times. V is TRBV20-1 and J is TRBJ1-2; D is possibly TRBD1 (5 bases). Germline assignment: CDR1 DFQATT and CDR2 SNEGSKA (reference sequence). The CDR3 extends over 14 amino acids. The ends were cut back, 1 base at V and 2 bases at J, with 11 bases in the middle. CDR3 protein: CSARGDGGNYGYTF. CDR3 coding DNA: TGCAGTGCTAGAGGTGATGGGGGGAACTATGGCTACACCTTC.

V gene TRBV20-1 combines with J gene TRBJ2-3; 7 nucleotides agree with TRBD2. V was pared by 5 bases and J by 0 bases, with 8 bases of the junction left unmatched. This CDR3 has 15 residues. Germline V lookup: CDR1 DFQATT, CDR2 SNEGSKA (reference sequence). For the CDR3, the DNA is TGCAGTGCTGGGGGGGGGAGGTCTAGCACAGATACGCAGTATTTT. It specifies CSAGGGRSSTDTQYF.

The V gene is TRBV6-1, the J gene TRBJ1-1; 7 bases line up with TRBD1. CDR3 length equals 15 residues. Germline V gene sequence: CDR1 MNHNS, CDR2 SASEGT. The J segment lost 1 base and the V segment lost 4 bases, leaving 6 bases of the junction unmatched. The chain's CDR3 is CASSAAGTANTEAFF. The CDR3 DNA reads TGTGCCAGCAGTGCGGCAGGGACAGCGAACACTGAAGCTTTCTTT.

The chain joins TRBV27 to TRBJ1-2; possibly TRBD1 for D (6 bases). V shed 6 bases and J shed 5 bases, with 13 bases lying between them. Germline assignment: CDR1 MNHEY and CDR2 SMNVEV (reference sequence). The CDR3 extends over 13 amino acids. For the CDR3, the DNA is TGTGCCAGCAGGCCGGGACACGAATATGGCTACACCTTC. Its translation is CASRPGHEYGYTF.

V gene TRBV7-8 combines with J gene TRBJ1-2; no firm D call. The CDR3 has 12 residues. The V end was cut by 2 bases, the J end by 8 bases, with 9 bases between. CDR1 is SGHVS, CDR2 FQNEAQ, per germline. CDR3: CASSLNHGGYTF. The CDR3 nucleotides are TGTGCCAGCAGCTTAAACCACGGCGGCTACACCTTC.

The rearrangement links TRBV6-1 to TRBJ1-2; tentative D call: TRBD1 (5 bases). The V end was cut by 6 bases, the J end by 6 bases, with 14 bases between. CDR1 is MNHNS, CDR2 SASEGT, per germline. The CDR3 runs to 13 residues. The CDR3 DNA reads TGTGCCAGCAGGTCCCCGGGGGGAGATGGCTACACCTTC. Translation gives CASRSPGGDGYTF.

This clonotype was detected only a few times. J is TRBJ1-3 and V is TRBV20-1; D may be TRBD1 (6 bases). CDR3 length: 14 residues. V was clipped by 2 bases and J by 4 bases, with 12 bases between them. Per the germline V gene, CDR1 is DFQATT and CDR2 is SNEGSKA (reference sequence). As DNA, the CDR3 is TGCAGTGCTAGATTAACAGGGTTAGGAAACACCATATATTTT. Its translation is CSARLTGLGNTIYF.

This clonotype is categorized as medium-sized (0.01 to 0.1%). Relative to the germline gene, one junction end is altered; a read error may explain this. The V and J genes are TRBV15 and TRBJ1-4; D possibly corresponds to TRBD1 (5 bases). The CDR3 runs 13 residues. Germline-derived CDR1 and CDR2 are LNHNV and YYDKDF (reference sequence). Here the CDR3 DNA reads TGTGCCACCAGGAGAGGGACGGATGAAAAACTGTTTTTT. It specifies CATRRGTDEKLFF. The entire variable domain, with the rest obtained from reference TRBV15 and TRBJ1-4, is as follows: DAMVIQNPRYQVTQFGKPVTLSCSQTLNHNVMYWYQQKSSQAPKLLFHYYDKDFNNEADTPDNFQSRRPNTSFCFLDIRSPGLGDTAMYLCATRRGTDEKLFFGSGTQLSVL.

The chain couples TRBV20-1 to TRBJ2-1, with 10 bases that match TRBD2. Trimming at V came to 1 base and at J to 5 bases, leaving 5 bases not matched to a gene. The germline CDR1 and CDR2 sequences are DFQATT and SNEGSKA (reference sequence). The CDR3 runs 15 residues. The CDR3: CSARGTLAGNNEQFF. As DNA, the CDR3 is TGCAGTGCTAGAGGGACACTAGCGGGGAACAATGAGCAGTTCTTC.

V is TRBV20-1 and J is TRBJ2-7; a weak D match, TRBD2 (5 bases). The CDR3 runs 12 residues. Germline V gene data show CDR1 as DFQATT and CDR2 as SNEGSKA (reference sequence). The ends were cut back, 6 bases at V and 2 bases at J, with 11 bases in the middle. The DNA for the CDR3 is TGCAGTGCCACACCGGGGACCTACGAGCAGTACTTC. Its protein product is CSATPGTYEQYF.

This clonotype was seen only a few times. The V and J genes are TRBV7-3 and TRBJ1-5; D gene unclear. CDR1 and CDR2 (germline): SGHTA, FQGTGA. CDR3 size: 16 residues. V was cut by 2 bases and J by 0 bases, with 11 bases left in between. The CDR3 DNA sequence: TGTGCCAGCAGCTTATTCCAGGTGAATAGCAATCAGCCCCAGCATTTT. Translating it yields CASSLFQVNSNQPQHF.

This clonotype was counted only a few times. The chain links TRBV6-1 to TRBJ1-1, with D unresolved. Trimming shortened V by 9 bases and J by 1 base, and 21 bases separated the two germline ends. Germline lookup yields CDR1 MNHNS and CDR2 SASEGT. CDR3 length: 16 residues. The CDR3 region is CASRHGSLSPNTEAFF. CDR3 nucleotides: TGTGCCAGTAGGCACGGGAGTCTTTCCCCGAACACTGAAGCTTTCTTT.

This clonotype was recorded a few times. The chain has TRBV20-1 and TRBJ2-3; TRBD1 matches at 7 bases. Trimming cost V 6 bases and J 3 bases; bases outside gene matches: 6. The length of the CDR3 is 13 residues. Germline lookup yields CDR1 DFQATT and CDR2 SNEGSKA (reference sequence). Written as DNA, the CDR3 is TGCAGTGCCCTGACAGGGTTAACAGATACGCAGTATTTT. It is translated as CSALTGLTDTQYF.

The chain links TRBV28 to TRBJ2-3; the match to TRBD2 covers 10 bases. The germline gives CDR1 MDHEN, CDR2 SYDVKM. The CDR3 has 16 residues. V trimming: 7 bases; J trimming: 2 bases; junction bases outside the gene matches: 9. CDR3 loop: CASIRGLAVHTDTQYF. CDR3 sequence (DNA): TGTGCCAGCATTAGAGGACTAGCGGTACACACAGATACGCAGTATTTT.

V is TRBV7-2 and J is TRBJ1-2; D is unclear. CDR1 is SGHTA, CDR2 FQGNSA, per germline. The CDR3 sequence is 11 residues long. V lost 8 bases and J 4 bases, leaving 8 bases between the germline ends. The CDR3 region is CASSSLYGYTF. As DNA, the CDR3 is TGTGCCAGCTCCTCCCTCTATGGCTACACCTTC.

The chain recombines TRBV7-3 with TRBJ2-2; D call uncertain. Germline V lookup: CDR1 SGHTA, CDR2 FQGTGA. CDR3 size: 16 residues. V lost 6 bases and J 0 bases, leaving 14 bases between the germline ends. CDR3: CASSLRGRANTGELFF. As DNA, the CDR3 is TGTGCCAGCAGTCTAAGAGGACGGGCGAACACCGGGGAGCTGTTTTTT.

This chain joins TRBV6-1 and TRBJ2-7; possibly TRBD2 for D (6 bases). The V end lost 6 bases, the J end lost 3 bases, and 24 bases lay between the germline ends. Germline loops: CDR1 MNHNS, CDR2 SASEGT. The CDR3 loop spans 17 amino acids. The CDR3 reads CASSPKIGRLRGYEQYF. Here the CDR3 DNA reads TGTGCCAGCAGCCCGAAGATCGGGAGACTTCGGGGCTACGAGCAGTACTTC.

This clonotype was observed a few times. One end of the junction varies from germline; a read error may be responsible. This chain uses TRBV28 with TRBJ2-1, with D possibly TRBD2 on 8 matching bases. CDR3 length equals 15 residues. Germline CDR1 and CDR2: MDHEN and SYDVKM. The CDR3 DNA sequence: TGTGCCAGCAATTTAGCGGGACAGTTTACAATGAGGCAGTTCTTC. It encodes CASNLAGQFTMRQFF. The full variable domain, rest sourced from reference TRBV28 and TRBJ2-1, is DVKVTQSSRYLVKRTGEKVFLECVQDMDHENMFWYRQDPGLGLRLIYFSYDVKMKEKGDIPEGYSVSREKKERFSLILESASTNQTSMYLCASNLAGQFTMRQFFGPGTRLTVL.

This chain joins TRBV6-4 and TRBJ2-3; 7 nucleotides line up with TRBD2. Germline V lookup: CDR1 MRHNA, CDR2 SNTAGT. Trimming cost V 3 bases and J 4 bases; bases outside gene matches: 7. The CDR3 totals 15 residues. The CDR3 nucleotides are TGTGCCAGCAGTGATAGCGGGTCTCGCCCAGATACGCAGTATTTT. Amino acid sequence: CASSDSGSRPDTQYF.

There are a few counts of this clonotype. The chain couples TRBV7-9 to TRBJ1-3; tentative D call: TRBD1 (6 bases). The CDR3 contains 16 residues. V lost 1 base and J lost 0, with 10 bases in between. CDR1 and CDR2 (germline): SEHNR, FQNEAQ (reference sequence). The CDR3: CASSLDGQSSGNTIYF. The CDR3 bases are TGTGCCAGCAGCTTAGACGGACAGAGCTCTGGAAACACCATATATTTT.

The chain links TRBV29-1 to TRBJ1-2, with no clear D. The CDR3 is 13 amino acids. V gave up 0 bases and J gave up 5 bases, with 10 bases separating them. The V gene's germline CDR1 is SQVTM and CDR2 ANQGSEA. The CDR3 protein is CSVEEGPSYGYTF. The CDR3 coding sequence is TGCAGCGTTGAAGAGGGCCCCAGTTATGGCTACACCTTC.

This sequence joins TRBV6-1 and TRBJ2-2, with 10 bases aligning to TRBD1. Trimming took 10 bases from V and 5 from J; bases not matched to a gene: 16. This CDR3 has 17 amino acids. The germline CDR1 and CDR2 sequences are MNHNS and SASEGT. In DNA form, the CDR3 reads TGTGCCACCGGCGCCTTCCAACCGGGACAGGGGACCGGGGAGCTGTTTTTT. This translates into CATGAFQPGQGTGELFF.

The genes are TRBV7-2 and TRBJ2-2, with D maybe TRBD2 (5 bases). This CDR3 contains 14 residues. The V and J ends lost 1 base and 6 bases respectively, with 9 bases between them. Germline CDR1 reads SGHTA; CDR2 reads FQGNSA. CDR3 sequence reads: CASSLVATAGELFF. DNA for the CDR3: TGTGCCAGCAGCTTAGTAGCGACCGCCGGGGAGCTGTTTTTT.

This clonotype was seen more than once but under ten times. This chain connects TRBV11-3 to TRBJ1-1; 10 positions match TRBD1. This CDR3 region has 16 residues. V lost 4 bases to trimming and J lost 5 bases; unmatched junction nucleotides: 10. Looked up from germline, CDR1 is SGHNT and CDR2 is YENEEA. The CDR3 sequence: CASSSGQGKGKTEAFF. The CDR3 DNA sequence: TGTGCCAGCAGCTCGGGACAGGGGAAAGGTAAAACTGAAGCTTTCTTT.

CDR3 in amino acids: CASSESKLETTDTQYF. The CDR3 region has the DNA TGCGCCAGCAGTGAGTCGAAGCTTGAGACCACAGATACGCAGTATTTT. This sequence joins TRBV10-1 and TRBJ2-3; D gene uncertain. Germline V gives CDR1 WNHNN, CDR2 SYGVQD (reference sequence). V lost 0 bases and J lost 2, with 12 bases in between. The CDR3 consists of 16 residues.